Detailed here is one TCR beta chain. The data derive from a study of blood T cell repertoires in COVID-19. As for the study in general: Specimens from acute and convalescent COVID-19 originated in the United States, Italy and Spain. PBMCs, B-cell-depleted T cells, or T cells provided the cDNA or gDNA that made up the material.

Original processing methods: Estimates of nucleated cell counts were drawn from the amplification of reference gene primers. Assay used: immunoSEQ multiplex PCR; TCRdb lists only in-frame clones, some missing. For V, J and clone size, that table is used; D and trimming come from the DNA. The table shows 650,000 to 800,000 clones, with about 90% occurring only once. The CDR3 consists of 10 residues. V was trimmed by 9 bases and J by 14 bases, leaving 16 bases between them. The sample taken for sequencing was peripheral blood. This sequence originates from a woman aged 18-35 years with acute or convalescent COVID-19. The chain uses TRBV23-1 and TRBJ1-2; D perhaps matches TRBD1 (5 bases). TRBV23-1 is known as an ORF, though its function is uncertain. The CDR3 DNA follows: TGCGCCAGGGCCCGGGGGGTTAAGACCTTC. It specifies CARARGVKTF.